This entry describes one T cell receptor (beta chain). The data belong to a study of CD8 T cells in Susac syndrome. V lost 5 bases and J lost 4, with 15 bases in between. Germline V CDR1 and CDR2: SGHRS, YFSETQ. The CDR3 totals 14 residues. Age- and sex-matched healthy donors served as the control group. It was with random hexamers that about 0.45 to 1 ug RNA was reverse transcribed. TCRdb reprocessed the immunoSEQ multiplex PCR reads with MiXCR, giving one entry per CDR3 protein. This table holds about 22,000 distinct CDR3 sequences, 85% to 95% found once. Sequencing used CD8+ T cells from PBMCs. This TCR was recovered from a human donor in good health. The genes are TRBV5-1 and TRBJ1-2; no clear D gene. The CDR3 DNA reads as TGCGCCAGCAGTCTGGAGGGCTATGCCTATGGCTACACCTTC. Its translation is CASSLEGYAYGYTF.